A selection of T cell receptor beta chains follows, all from one sample in a study of technical replicates of blood from several donors. Using immunoSEQ multiplex PCR, the repertoire was profiled, and TCRdb retains in-frame clones only, with some absent. In the table there are fewer than 60,000 clones, over 90% of which are singletons. The sequencing sample was made of PBMCs. These receptors originate from a human donor in good health. Some clones in this sample may be carry-over from other donors' samples. CDR3s include the opening cysteine and the closing phenylalanine or tryptophan. A D gene is named only where the DNA matches it firmly. Clone size, where shown, is once, few, many, or a class for clones that have expanded.

TRBD1 TRBJ2-5 - TRBV7-2 TGTGCCAGCAGCTTAGGGTACTTAGGGGACAGAGAGACCCAGTACTTC CASSLGYLGDRETQYF
TRBD1 TRBJ1-1 - TRBV7-9 TGTGCCAGCAGTCAATTCACCGGGACAGGGGGCCCTGAAGCTTTCTTT CASSQFTGTGGPEAFF
- TRBJ2-7 - TRBV5-1 TGCGCCAGCAGGTCCGGGACAACTAACTACGAGCAGTACTTC CASRSGTTNYEQYF
- TRBJ2-1 - TRBV7-2 TGTGCCAGCAGCTTTGGAGACCCCTCCTACAATGAGCAGTTCTTC CASSFGDPSYNEQFF
- TRBJ2-7 few TRBV5-5 TGTGCCAGCAGCTTGGCTCTCACGGGTCTCTTGAGGGACGAGCAGTACTTC CASSLALTGLLRDEQYF
- TRBJ1-5 once TRBV19 TGTGCCAGTAGTTTTGGCAGCCGCGGGCAGCCCCAGCATTTT CASSFGSRGQPQHF
TRBD1 TRBJ1-5 - TRBV30 TGTGCCTGGAGTGTACGGACAGGGGTGTATCAGCCCCAGCATTTT CAWSVRTGVYQPQHF
TRBD2 TRBJ2-1 - TRBV5-1 TGCGCCAGCAGCTTCGGCGGGGGTTACAATGAGCAGTTCTTC CASSFGGGYNEQFF
TRBD1 TRBJ1-1 - TRBV5-1 TGCGCCAGCAGCTTGGGACAGGGCCTCATGAACACTGAAGCTTTCTTT CASSLGQGLMNTEAFF
- TRBJ1-4 - TRBV7-9 TGTGCCAGCAGCCCTAGGGGGAGGGACCCCGCTAATGAAAAACTGTTTTTT CASSPRGRDPANEKLFF
- TRBJ2-7 - TRBV9 TGTGCCAGCAGCGCAACCCCGCGGGGAGAGTACGAGCAGTACTTC CASSATPRGEYEQYF
TRBD1 TRBJ1-1 - TRBV7-9 TGTGCCAGCAGCACCCGGGACAGACTGAACACTGAAGCTTTCTTT CASSTRDRLNTEAFF
- TRBJ2-2 - TRBV7-6 TGTGCCAGCAGCTTAGTGGTCAGAAACACCGGGGAGCTGTTTTTT CASSLVVRNTGELFF